This T cell receptor (beta chain) is drawn from a study of T cell responses to AZD1222 COVID-19 vaccine. At the level of the study: Samples with a second dose at about 4 or about 12 weeks were pooled together.

The CDR3 is 15 amino acids. J gave up 3 bases and V 0 bases, and 4 bases lay outside the gene matches. From germline, CDR1 is SGHRS and CDR2 YFSETQ. Study outcomes and limitations: Females made up more of the donors, who were largely white British, and clonal diversity may have come out too low. The study found Spike-specific TCR breadth and depth rose after two AZD1222 doses. The study reported that nearly half of spike-specific TCRs target unmutated variant regions.

Assay used: immunoSEQ multiplex PCR; TCRdb lists only in-frame clones, some missing. Here the sample spans 150,000 to 200,000 clones, 85% to 95% being singletons. A single count supports this clone. As yet, its antigen is unknown. Source: peripheral blood, taken on day 0 of AZD1222 vaccination. The V and J genes are TRBV5-1 and TRBJ1-1; 8 nucleotides line up with TRBD1. This receptor was obtained from an adult in good health. CDR3 sequence (DNA): TGCGCCAGCAGCTTGGCGGGACAGGCTTACACTGAAGCTTTCTTT. Protein sequence: CASSLAGQAYTEAFF.